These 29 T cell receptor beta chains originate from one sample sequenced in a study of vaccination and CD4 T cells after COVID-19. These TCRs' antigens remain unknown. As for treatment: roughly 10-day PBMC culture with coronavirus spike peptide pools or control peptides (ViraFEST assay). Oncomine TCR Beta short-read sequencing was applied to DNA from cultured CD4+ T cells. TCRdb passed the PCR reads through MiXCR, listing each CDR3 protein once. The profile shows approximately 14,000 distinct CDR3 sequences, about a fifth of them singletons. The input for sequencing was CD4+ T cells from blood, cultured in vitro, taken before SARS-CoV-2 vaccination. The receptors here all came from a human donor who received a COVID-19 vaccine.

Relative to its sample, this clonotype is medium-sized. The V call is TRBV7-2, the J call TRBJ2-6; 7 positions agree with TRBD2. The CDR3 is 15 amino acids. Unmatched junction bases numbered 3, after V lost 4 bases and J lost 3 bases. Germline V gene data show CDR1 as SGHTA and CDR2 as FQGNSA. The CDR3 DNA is TGTGCCAGCAGCTCCAGGGAGGGTGGGGCCAACGTCCTGACTTTC. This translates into CASSSREGGANVLTF.

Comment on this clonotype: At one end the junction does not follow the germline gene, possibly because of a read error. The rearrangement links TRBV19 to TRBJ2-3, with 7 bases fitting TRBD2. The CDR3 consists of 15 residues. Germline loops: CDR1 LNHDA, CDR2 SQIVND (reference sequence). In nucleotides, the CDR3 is TGTACCAGTAGTAAGGCGGGGGAGAAAACAGATACGCAGTATTTT. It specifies CTSSKAGEKTDTQYF.

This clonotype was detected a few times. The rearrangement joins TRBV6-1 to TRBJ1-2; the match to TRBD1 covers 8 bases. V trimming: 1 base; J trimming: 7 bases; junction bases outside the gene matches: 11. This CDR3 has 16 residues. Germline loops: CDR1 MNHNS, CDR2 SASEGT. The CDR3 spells CASSEVPGQGLGGYTF. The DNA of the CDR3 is TGTGCCAGCAGTGAAGTCCCTGGACAGGGTCTAGGTGGCTACACCTTC.

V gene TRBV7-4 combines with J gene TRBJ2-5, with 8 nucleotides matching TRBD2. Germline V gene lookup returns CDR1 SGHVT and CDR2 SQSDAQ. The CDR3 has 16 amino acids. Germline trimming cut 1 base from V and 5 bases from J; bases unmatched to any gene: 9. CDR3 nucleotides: TGTGCCAGCAGCTTAGGTAGCGGGGACATGTGGGAGACCCAGTACTTC. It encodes CASSLGSGDMWETQYF.

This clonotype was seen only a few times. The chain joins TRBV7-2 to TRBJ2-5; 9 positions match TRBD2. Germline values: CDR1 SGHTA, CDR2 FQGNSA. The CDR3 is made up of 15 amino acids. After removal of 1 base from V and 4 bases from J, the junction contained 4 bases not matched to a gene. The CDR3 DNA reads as TGTGCCAGCAGCTTAGGGCGGGGGGGCGGAGAGACCCAGTACTTC. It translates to CASSLGRGGGETQYF. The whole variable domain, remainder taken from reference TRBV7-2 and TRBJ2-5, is GAGVSQSPSNKVTEKGKDVELRCDPISGHTALYWYRQSLGQGLEFLIYFQGNSAPDKSGLPSDRFSAERTGGSVSTLTIQRTQQEDSAVYLCASSLGRGGGETQYFGPGTRLLVL.

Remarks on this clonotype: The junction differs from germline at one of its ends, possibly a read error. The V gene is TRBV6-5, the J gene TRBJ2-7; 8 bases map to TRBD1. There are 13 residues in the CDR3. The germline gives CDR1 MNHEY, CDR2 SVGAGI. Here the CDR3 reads CVSSSDRAYEQYF. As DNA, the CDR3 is TGTGTCAGCAGTTCGGACAGGGCGTACGAGCAGTACTTC.

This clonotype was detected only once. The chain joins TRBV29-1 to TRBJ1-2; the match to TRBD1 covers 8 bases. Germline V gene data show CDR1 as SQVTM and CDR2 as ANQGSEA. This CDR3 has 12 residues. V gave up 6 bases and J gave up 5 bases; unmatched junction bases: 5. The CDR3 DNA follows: TGCAGCGTCCCGGGACAGGCTTATGGCTACACCTTC. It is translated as CSVPGQAYGYTF.

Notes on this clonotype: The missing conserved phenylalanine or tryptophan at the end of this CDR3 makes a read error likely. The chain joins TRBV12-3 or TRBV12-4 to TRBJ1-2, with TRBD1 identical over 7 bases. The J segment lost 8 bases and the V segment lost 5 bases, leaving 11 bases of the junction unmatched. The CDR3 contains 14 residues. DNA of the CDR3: TGTGCCAGCAGTCAGGACAGGACAAGGGTGGGCTACACCCTC. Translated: CASSQDRTRVGYTL.

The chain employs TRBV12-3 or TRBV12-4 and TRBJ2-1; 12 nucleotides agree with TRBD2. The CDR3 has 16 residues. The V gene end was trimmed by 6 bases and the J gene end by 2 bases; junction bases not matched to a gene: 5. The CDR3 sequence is CASSKTSGGPYNEQFF. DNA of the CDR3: TGTGCCAGCAGCAAGACTAGCGGGGGTCCCTACAATGAGCAGTTCTTC.

CDR3 DNA sequence: TGTGCTAGTGGTTTGGGACAGGGTAGGGATCAGCCCCAGCATTTT. Residues: CASGLGQGRDQPQHF. The chain uses TRBV12-5 and TRBJ1-5; 7 bases map to TRBD1. With V trimmed by 1 base and J by 5 bases, 5 bases remained unmatched. The CDR3 covers 15 residues. In germline, CDR1 is LGHNT, CDR2 FRNRAP. Full variable domain (remainder filled in from reference TRBV12-5 and TRBJ1-5): DARVTQTPRHKVTEMGQEVTMRCQPILGHNTVFWYRQTMMQGLELLAYFRNRAPLDDSGMPKDRFSAEMPDATLATLKIQPSEPRDSAVYFCASGLGQGRDQPQHFGDGTRLSIL.

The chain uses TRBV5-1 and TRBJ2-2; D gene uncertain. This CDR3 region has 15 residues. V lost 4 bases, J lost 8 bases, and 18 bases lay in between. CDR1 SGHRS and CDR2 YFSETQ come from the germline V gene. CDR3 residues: CASSPAGLIGGELFF. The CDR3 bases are TGCGCCAGCAGCCCCGCCGGATTAATCGGGGGGGAGCTGTTTTTT.

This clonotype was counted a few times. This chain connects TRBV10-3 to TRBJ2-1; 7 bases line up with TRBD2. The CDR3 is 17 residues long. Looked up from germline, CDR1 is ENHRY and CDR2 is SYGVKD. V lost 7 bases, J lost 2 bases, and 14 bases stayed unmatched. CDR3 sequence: CAIMGVAERGPYNEQFF. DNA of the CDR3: TGTGCCATCATGGGTGTAGCGGAGCGGGGACCCTACAATGAGCAGTTCTTC.

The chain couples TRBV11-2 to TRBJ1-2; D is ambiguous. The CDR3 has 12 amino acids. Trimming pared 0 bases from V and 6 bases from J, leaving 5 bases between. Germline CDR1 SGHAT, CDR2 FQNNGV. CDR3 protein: CASSLDDNGYTF. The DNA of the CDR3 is TGTGCCAGCAGCTTAGACGACAATGGCTACACCTTC.

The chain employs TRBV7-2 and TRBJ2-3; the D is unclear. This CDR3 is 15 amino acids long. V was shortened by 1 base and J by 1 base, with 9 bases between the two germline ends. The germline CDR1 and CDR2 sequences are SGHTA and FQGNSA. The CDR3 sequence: CASSLVGIRTDTQYF. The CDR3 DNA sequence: TGTGCCAGCAGCTTAGTGGGGATACGCACAGATACGCAGTATTTT.

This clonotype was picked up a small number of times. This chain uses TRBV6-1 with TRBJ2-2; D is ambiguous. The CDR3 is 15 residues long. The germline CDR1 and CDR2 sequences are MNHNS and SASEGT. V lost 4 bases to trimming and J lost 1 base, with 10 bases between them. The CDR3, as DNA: TGTGCCAGCAGTGTTCGGGTATTGAACACCGGGGAGCTGTTTTTT. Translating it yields CASSVRVLNTGELFF.

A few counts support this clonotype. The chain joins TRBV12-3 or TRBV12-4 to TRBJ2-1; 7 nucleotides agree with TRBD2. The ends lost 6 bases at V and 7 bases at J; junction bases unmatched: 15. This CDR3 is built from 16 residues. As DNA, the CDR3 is TGTGCCAGCAGCCCCGCGCTAGCGGATCTTGAGAATGAGCAGTTCTTC. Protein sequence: CASSPALADLENEQFF.

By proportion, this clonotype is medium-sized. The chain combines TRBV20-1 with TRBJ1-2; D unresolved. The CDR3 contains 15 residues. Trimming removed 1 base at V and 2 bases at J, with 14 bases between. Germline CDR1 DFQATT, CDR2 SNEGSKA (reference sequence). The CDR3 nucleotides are TGCAGTGCTAGAGGGTTTAGGGCAGTCAACTATGGCTACACCTTC. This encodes CSARGFRAVNYGYTF.

The CDR3 nucleotides are TGTGCCAGTGAGATAGGACAGGACTATGGCTACACCTTC. It specifies CASEIGQDYGYTF. The chain couples TRBV19 to TRBJ1-2; TRBD1 agrees at 7 bases. Germline V gives CDR1 LNHDA, CDR2 SQIVND (reference sequence). With 8 bases clipped from V and 3 bases from J, the junction kept 6 bases outside the gene matches. The CDR3 has 13 amino acids.

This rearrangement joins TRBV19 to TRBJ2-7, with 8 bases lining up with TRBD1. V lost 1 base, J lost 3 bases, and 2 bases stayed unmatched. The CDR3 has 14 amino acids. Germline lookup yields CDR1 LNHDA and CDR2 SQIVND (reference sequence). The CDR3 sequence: CASSIGTGGYEQYF. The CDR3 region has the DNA TGTGCCAGTAGTATAGGAACAGGGGGCTACGAGCAGTACTTC.

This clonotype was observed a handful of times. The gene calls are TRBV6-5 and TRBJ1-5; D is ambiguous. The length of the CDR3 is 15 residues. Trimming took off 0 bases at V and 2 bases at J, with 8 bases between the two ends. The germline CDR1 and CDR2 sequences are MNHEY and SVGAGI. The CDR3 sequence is CASSYSIRGNQPQHF. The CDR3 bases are TGTGCCAGCAGTTACTCGATCCGCGGCAATCAGCCCCAGCATTTT.

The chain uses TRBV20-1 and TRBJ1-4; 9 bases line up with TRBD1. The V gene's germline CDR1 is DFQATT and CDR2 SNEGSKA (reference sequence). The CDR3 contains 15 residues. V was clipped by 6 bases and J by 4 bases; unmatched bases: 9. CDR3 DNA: TGCAGTGCCTCACCCCCGGGACAGGGTAATGAAAAACTGTTTTTT. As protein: CSASPPGQGNEKLFF.

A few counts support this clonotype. The CDR3 reads CASRPRGAGNEQFF. The CDR3 coding sequence is TGTGCCAGTCGGCCGAGGGGGGCTGGGAATGAGCAGTTCTTC. This chain connects TRBV19 to TRBJ2-1, with D perhaps matching TRBD1 or TRBD2 (6 bases each). This CDR3 comprises 14 residues. The V end was cut by 8 bases, the J end by 7 bases, with 18 bases between. CDR1 LNHDA and CDR2 SQIVND come from the germline V gene (reference sequence). The complete variable domain, with remaining parts taken from reference TRBV19 and TRBJ2-1, reads DGGITQSPKYLFRKEGQNVTLSCEQNLNHDAMYWYRQDPGQGLRLIYYSQIVNDFQKGDIAEGYSVSREKKESFPLTVTSAQKNPTAFYLCASRPRGAGNEQFFGPGTRLTVL.

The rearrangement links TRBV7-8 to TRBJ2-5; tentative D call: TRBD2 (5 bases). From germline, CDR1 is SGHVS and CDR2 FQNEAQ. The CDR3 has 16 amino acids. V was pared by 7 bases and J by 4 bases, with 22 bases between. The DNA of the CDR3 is TGTGCCAGCACCCCCTCGGGGTTTGGTTTTTCAGAGACCCAGTACTTC. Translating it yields CASTPSGFGFSETQYF.

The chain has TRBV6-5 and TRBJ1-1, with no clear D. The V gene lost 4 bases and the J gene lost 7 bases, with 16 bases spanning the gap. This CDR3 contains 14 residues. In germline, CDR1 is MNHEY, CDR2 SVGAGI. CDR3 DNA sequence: TGTGCCAGCAGTTCCTCACGGACGGGCCGTGAAGCTTTCTTT. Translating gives CASSSSRTGREAFF.

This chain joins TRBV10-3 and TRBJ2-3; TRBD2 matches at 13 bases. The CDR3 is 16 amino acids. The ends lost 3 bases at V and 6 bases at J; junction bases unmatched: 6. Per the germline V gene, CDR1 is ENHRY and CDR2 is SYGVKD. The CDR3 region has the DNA TGTGCCATCAGTGAAACTAGCGGGGGGGCTGGTGATACGCAGTATTTT. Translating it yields CAISETSGGAGDTQYF.

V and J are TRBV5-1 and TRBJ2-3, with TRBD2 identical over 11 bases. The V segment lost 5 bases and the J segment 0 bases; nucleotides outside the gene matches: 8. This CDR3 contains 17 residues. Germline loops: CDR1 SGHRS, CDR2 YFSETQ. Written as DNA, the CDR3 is TGCGCCAGCAGTCGACCGGGACTAGCGGAAAGCACAGATACGCAGTATTTT. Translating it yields CASSRPGLAESTDTQYF. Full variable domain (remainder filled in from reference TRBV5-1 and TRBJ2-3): KAGVTQTPRYLIKTRGQQVTLSCSPISGHRSVSWYQQTPGQGLQFLFEYFSETQRNKGNFPGRFSGRQFSNSRSEMNVSTLELGDSALYLCASSRPGLAESTDTQYFGPGTRLTVL.

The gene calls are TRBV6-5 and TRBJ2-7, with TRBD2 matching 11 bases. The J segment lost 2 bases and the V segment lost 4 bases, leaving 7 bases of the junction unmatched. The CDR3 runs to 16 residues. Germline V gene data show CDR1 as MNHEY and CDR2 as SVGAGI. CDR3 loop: CASSSSGGLDPYEQYF. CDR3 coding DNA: TGTGCCAGCAGTTCTAGCGGGGGGCTGGACCCCTACGAGCAGTACTTC.

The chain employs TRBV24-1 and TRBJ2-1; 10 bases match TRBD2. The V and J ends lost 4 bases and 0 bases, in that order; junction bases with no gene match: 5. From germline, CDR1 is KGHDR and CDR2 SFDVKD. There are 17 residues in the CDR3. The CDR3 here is CATSDSKRGGSYNEQFF. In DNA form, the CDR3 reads TGTGCCACCAGTGACTCCAAGCGGGGGGGCTCCTACAATGAGCAGTTCTTC.

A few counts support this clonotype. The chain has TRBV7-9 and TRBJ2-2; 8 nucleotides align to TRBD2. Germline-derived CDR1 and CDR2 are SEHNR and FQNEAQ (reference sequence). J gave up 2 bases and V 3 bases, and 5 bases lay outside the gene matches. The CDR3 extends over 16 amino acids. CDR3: CASSFRAGVNTGELFF. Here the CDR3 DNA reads TGTGCCAGCAGCTTTAGAGCGGGGGTAAACACCGGGGAGCTGTTTTTT.